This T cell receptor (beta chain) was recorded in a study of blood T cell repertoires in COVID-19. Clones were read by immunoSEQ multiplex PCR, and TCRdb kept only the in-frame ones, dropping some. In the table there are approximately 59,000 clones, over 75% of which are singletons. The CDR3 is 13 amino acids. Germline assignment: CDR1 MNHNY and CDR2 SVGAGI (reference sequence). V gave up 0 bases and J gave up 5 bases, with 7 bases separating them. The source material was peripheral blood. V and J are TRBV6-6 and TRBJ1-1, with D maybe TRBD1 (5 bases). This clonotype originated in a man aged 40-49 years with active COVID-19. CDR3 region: CASSYSGGTEAFF. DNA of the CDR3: TGTGCCAGCAGTTACTCGGGGGGGACTGAAGCTTTCTTT.